There are many counts of the clone carrying this T cell receptor (beta chain). Its specificity is unknown. These data originate in a study of T cells in Graves' hyperthyroidism and ophthalmopathy. On the study more broadly: Before treatment of any kind, peripheral blood was taken at initial diagnosis.

J gave up 5 bases and V 3 bases, and 5 bases lay outside the gene matches. This CDR3 has 16 amino acids. Study-wide results and caveats: Blood held most thyroid clonotypes expanded above 0.001 frequency.

Amplified TCR beta CDR3 regions derived from RNA transcripts. TCR CDR3 underwent first-round RT-PCR with the HTBI primer set. TCRdb re-analysed the multiplex PCR reads in MiXCR, keeping a single row per CDR3 protein. The table records roughly 560,000 distinct CDR3 sequences, over 12% of them present only once. The diagnostic basis comprised clinical symptoms, serum thyroxine and TRAb, thyroid ultrasound and orbital computed tomography. It was approximately 9.7 ml of fresh peripheral blood that supplied the PBMCs. The sequence came from a woman aged 40 to 49 with Graves' ophthalmopathy. The chain is built from TRBV12-3 or TRBV12-4 and TRBJ1-5; 12 positions match TRBD1. Material: blood. This CDR3 is CASSFGTGGLYQPQHF. Written as DNA, the CDR3 is TGTGCCAGCAGTTTTGGGACAGGGGGCTTATATCAGCCCCAGCATTTT.